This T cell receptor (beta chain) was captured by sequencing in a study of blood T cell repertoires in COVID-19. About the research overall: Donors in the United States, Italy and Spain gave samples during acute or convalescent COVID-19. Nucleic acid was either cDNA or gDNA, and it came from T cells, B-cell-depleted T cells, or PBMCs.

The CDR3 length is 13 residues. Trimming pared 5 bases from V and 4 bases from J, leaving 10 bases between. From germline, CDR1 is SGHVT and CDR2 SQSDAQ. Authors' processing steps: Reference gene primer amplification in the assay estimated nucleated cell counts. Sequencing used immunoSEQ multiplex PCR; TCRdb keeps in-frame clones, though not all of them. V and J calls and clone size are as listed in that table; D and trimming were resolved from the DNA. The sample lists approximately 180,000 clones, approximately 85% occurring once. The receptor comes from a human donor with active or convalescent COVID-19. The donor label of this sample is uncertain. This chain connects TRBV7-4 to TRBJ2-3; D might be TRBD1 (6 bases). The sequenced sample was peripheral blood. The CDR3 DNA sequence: TGTGCCAGCAGCGCCCCAGGGGCAGATACGCAGTATTTT. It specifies CASSAPGADTQYF.